The 26 T cell receptor beta chains reported below all come from one sample, sequenced in a study of T cell responses to AZD1222 COVID-19 vaccine (dated by TCRdb to the early 2020s). The time point label of this sample denotes: about 28 days (+/-7) after the second vaccine dose. The protocol used for the library was the immunoSEQ multiplex PCR assay. TCRdb retrieved this table from immuneACCESS and kept in-frame rearrangements only. Not all clones are present; in checked studies, unresolved V genes account for under half, and no reason is known for the remainder. The sample table shows about 56,000 clones, and 60% to 80% are seen once. The ten largest clones capture around 5% of the sample. The sequences come from peripheral blood, collected 28 days after the second AZD1222 dose. Every receptor here comes from an adult who received the AZD1222 COVID-19 vaccine.

CDR3 in DNA: TGCGCCAGCAGCCAATCCCCAGGGGGAAGCAACGAGCAGTACTTC. Encoded protein: CASSQSPGGSNEQYF. The chain combines TRBV5-1 with TRBJ2-7, with 7 positions matching TRBD1. CDR1 and CDR2 from the germline V gene are SGHRS and YFSETQ. The CDR3 runs 15 residues. J was trimmed by 5 bases and V by 4 bases; bases with no gene match: 12.

The V and J genes are TRBV6-5 and TRBJ1-6; D call uncertain. Trimming left V 5 bases short and J 0 bases short, with 2 bases between. CDR1 MNHEY and CDR2 SVGAGI come from the germline V gene. There are 13 residues in the CDR3. The CDR3 DNA follows: TGTGCCAGCAGTACCTCCTATAATTCACCCCTCCACTTT. Its protein product is CASSTSYNSPLHF.

This clone was observed a handful of times. V gene TRBV3-1 (or the pseudogene TRBV3-2) combines with J gene TRBJ1-5; D unresolved. Trimming removed 3 bases at V and 7 bases at J, with 13 bases between. CDR1 LGHDT and CDR2 YNNKEL come from the germline V gene (reference sequence). CDR3 length: 14 amino acids. The CDR3 region has the DNA TGTGCCAGCAGCCAGACCCTTTCGGAACAGCCCCAGCATTTT. Residues: CASSQTLSEQPQHF.

This chain connects TRBV25-1 to TRBJ1-6; D not certain. Germline-derived CDR1 and CDR2 are MGHDK and SYGVNS. V shed 1 base and J shed 7 bases, with 8 bases lying between them. This CDR3 is 14 amino acids long. In DNA form, the CDR3 reads TGTGCCAGCAGTGAATTTGGATCCAATTCACCCCTCCACTTT. Encoded protein: CASSEFGSNSPLHF.

This chain links TRBV6-5 with TRBJ2-1; 9 bases are shared with TRBD2. The germline CDR1 and CDR2 sequences are MNHEY and SVGAGI. With 7 bases clipped from V and 8 bases from J, the junction kept 9 bases outside the gene matches. The CDR3 is 14 amino acids. The CDR3 protein is CASKPSGALYEQFF. DNA for the CDR3: TGTGCCAGCAAACCTAGCGGGGCCCTATATGAGCAGTTCTTC.

This chain joins TRBV7-2 and TRBJ2-1; tentatively, D is TRBD1 (6 bases). This CDR3 has 15 residues. Germline loops: CDR1 SGHTA, CDR2 FQGNSA. V lost 6 bases to trimming and J lost 2 bases, with 14 bases between them. The CDR3 DNA is TGTGCCAGCAGACCTTCTGCAGGGGCCTACAATGAGCAGTTCTTC. Translation: CASRPSAGAYNEQFF.

This chain connects TRBV7-8 to TRBJ2-3; D remains unclear. Trimming removed 2 bases at V and 4 bases at J, with 7 bases between. CDR1 and CDR2 from the germline V gene are SGHVS and FQNEAQ. The CDR3 contains 13 residues. CDR3 loop: CASSLTLADTQYF. CDR3 DNA: TGTGCCAGCAGCTTAACCCTTGCAGATACGCAGTATTTT.

The count of this clone is one. The chain links TRBV3-1 (or the pseudogene TRBV3-2) to TRBJ1-2, with 10 nucleotides matching TRBD1. V trimming: 5 bases; J trimming: 5 bases; junction bases outside the gene matches: 8. Germline V gene data show CDR1 as LGHDT and CDR2 as YNNKEL (reference sequence). This CDR3 is built from 15 residues. The CDR3 spells CASSSLSGQGYGYTF. Here the CDR3 DNA reads TGTGCCAGCAGCAGCCTTTCGGGACAGGGGTATGGCTACACCTTC.

The chain is built from TRBV7-2 and TRBJ2-3, with 9 bases fitting TRBD2. Germline V lookup: CDR1 SGHTA, CDR2 FQGNSA. The CDR3 covers 18 residues. V trimming: 2 bases; J trimming: 0 bases; junction bases outside the gene matches: 9. The CDR3 DNA is TGTGCCAGCAGCTTACGTTCCCCTAGCGGGGTTAGCACAGATACGCAGTATTTT. Protein product: CASSLRSPSGVSTDTQYF.

The chain employs TRBV28 and TRBJ1-3; the D is unclear. V lost 7 bases and J 4 bases, leaving 14 bases between the germline ends. There are 14 residues in the CDR3. Germline CDR1 reads MDHEN; CDR2 reads SYDVKM. In DNA, the CDR3 is TGTGCCAGCATGCCGCCACTAGTGGGAAACACCATATATTTT. It specifies CASMPPLVGNTIYF.

The V call is TRBV11-2, the J call TRBJ2-1, with TRBD2 matching over 8 bases. Germline loops: CDR1 SGHAT, CDR2 FQNNGV. This CDR3 contains 16 residues. V lost 2 bases and J lost 3; bases outside the gene matches: 6. CDR3 sequence (DNA): TGTGCCAGCAGCTTACTCCCAGCGGGGGACTACAATGAGCAGTTCTTC. This codes for CASSLLPAGDYNEQFF.

The gene calls are TRBV6-5 and TRBJ1-5; D remains unclear. This CDR3 comprises 13 residues. The V gene lost 0 bases and the J gene lost 9 bases, with 9 bases spanning the gap. The germline CDR1 and CDR2 sequences are MNHEY and SVGAGI. The CDR3 is CASSYSTRGPQHF. CDR3 bases: TGTGCCAGCAGTTACTCGACTCGGGGGCCCCAGCATTTT.

This sequence joins TRBV7-8 and TRBJ2-7; 9 positions agree with TRBD1. Trimming at V came to 3 bases and at J to 2 bases, leaving 5 bases not matched to a gene. CDR3 length equals 15 residues. Germline V lookup: CDR1 SGHVS, CDR2 FQNEAQ. As DNA, the CDR3 is TGTGCCAGCAGCTTGGAACAGGGGGCTCCCTACGAGCAGTACGTC. Translating gives CASSLEQGAPYEQYV.

J is TRBJ1-6 and V is TRBV7-9; D not certain. Trimming stripped 5 bases from V and 7 bases from J, with 6 bases between. The V gene's germline CDR1 is SEHNR and CDR2 FQNEAQ (reference sequence). This CDR3 is 12 amino acids long. As DNA, the CDR3 is TGTGCCAGCAGCCTACAGAATTCACCCCTCCACTTT. This encodes CASSLQNSPLHF. The full variable domain, rest sourced from reference TRBV7-9 and TRBJ1-6, is DTGVSQNPRHKITKRGQNVTFRCDPISEHNRLYWYRQTLGQGPEFLTYFQNEAQLEKSRLLSDRFSAERPKGSFSTLEIQRTEQGDSAMYLCASSLQNSPLHFGNGTRLTVT.

The rearrangement joins TRBV11-2 to TRBJ2-2, with D hard to call. The CDR3 has 13 amino acids. Per germline, CDR1 SGHAT and CDR2 FQNNGV. Trimming shortened V by 1 base and J by 6 bases, and 6 bases separated the two germline ends. The DNA of the CDR3 is TGTGCCAGCAGCTTAGTAGGATCCGGGGAGCTGTTTTTT. Translation: CASSLVGSGELFF. The full variable domain, rest sourced from reference TRBV11-2 and TRBJ2-2, is EAGVAQSPRYKIIEKRQSVAFWCNPISGHATLYWYQQILGQGPKLLIQFQNNGVVDDSQLPKDRFSAERLKGVDSTLKIQPAKLEDSAVYLCASSLVGSGELFFGEGSRLTVL.

The V call is TRBV7-8, the J call TRBJ2-7, with TRBD2 matching 10 bases. The V and J ends lost 0 bases and 2 bases, in that order; junction bases with no gene match: 10. This CDR3 is 18 amino acids long. Germline CDR1 and CDR2: SGHVS and FQNEAQ. The CDR3 is CASSLAVAGGPSPYEQYV. The CDR3 DNA sequence: TGTGCCAGCAGCTTAGCAGTAGCGGGGGGACCCTCTCCCTACGAGCAGTACGTC.

This clone has only one observation. The rearrangement uses TRBV30 and TRBJ1-4, with TRBD1 matching over 9 bases. This CDR3 spans 15 amino acids. Trimming cost V 7 bases and J 6 bases; bases outside gene matches: 12. Germline lookup yields CDR1 GTSNPN and CDR2 SVGIG (reference sequence). Here the CDR3 reads CASHSRQGDYEKLFF. The CDR3 bases are TGTGCCTCCCACTCCCGACAGGGGGATTATGAAAAACTGTTTTTT. Variable domain in full (rest from reference TRBV30 and TRBJ1-4): SQTIHQWPATLVQPVGSPLSLECTVEGTSNPNLYWYRQAAGRGLQLLFYSVGIGQISSEVPQNLSASRPQDRQFILSSKKLLLSDSGFYLCASHSRQGDYEKLFFGSGTQLSVL.

V and J are TRBV7-2 and TRBJ1-1; 7 bases map to TRBD1. The length of the CDR3 is 13 residues. V dropped 5 bases and J dropped 7; count of bases not matched to a gene: 7. Germline values: CDR1 SGHTA, CDR2 FQGNSA. CDR3 region: CASSDTGDREAFF. CDR3 in DNA: TGTGCCAGCAGCGATACAGGGGATCGTGAAGCTTTCTTT. The full variable domain, in which reference TRBV7-2 and TRBJ1-1 provide the parts outside the CDR3, is GAGVSQSPSNKVTEKGKDVELRCDPISGHTALYWYRQSLGQGLEFLIYFQGNSAPDKSGLPSDRFSAERTGGSVSTLTIQRTQQEDSAVYLCASSDTGDREAFFGQGTRLTVV.

The chain carries TRBV7-2 and TRBJ1-2, with a possible D match to TRBD1 (5 bases). Deletions cut 1 base from V and 2 bases from J, with 11 bases between. Germline V gene lookup returns CDR1 SGHTA and CDR2 FQGNSA. The CDR3 loop spans 15 amino acids. The CDR3 reads CASSLDGDFNYGYTF. CDR3 in DNA: TGTGCCAGCAGCTTAGATGGGGACTTCAACTATGGCTACACCTTC.

This chain connects TRBV30 to TRBJ2-1; D call uncertain. The CDR3 is 12 residues long. Germline V gene sequence: CDR1 GTSNPN, CDR2 SVGIG (reference sequence). Trimming stripped 3 bases from V and 12 bases from J, with 15 bases between. CDR3 coding DNA: TGTGCCTGGAGCTCCGACTCGCCCACGCAGTTCTTC. This translates into CAWSSDSPTQFF. Filled out from reference TRBV30 and TRBJ2-1, the complete variable domain reads SQTIHQWPATLVQPVGSPLSLECTVEGTSNPNLYWYRQAAGRGLQLLFYSVGIGQISSEVPQNLSASRPQDRQFILSSKKLLLSDSGFYLCAWSSDSPTQFFGPGTRLTVL.

The chain employs TRBV27 and TRBJ1-5; maybe TRBD1 (5 bases). Trimming removed 0 bases at V and 0 bases at J, with 12 bases between. The length of the CDR3 is 17 residues. Germline V gene data show CDR1 as MNHEY and CDR2 as SMNVEV (reference sequence). The CDR3 loop reads CASSLSGRAYSNQPQHF. As DNA, the CDR3 is TGTGCCAGCAGTTTATCGGGCAGGGCCTATAGCAATCAGCCCCAGCATTTT.

V gene TRBV3-1 (or the pseudogene TRBV3-2) combines with J gene TRBJ1-2, with 10 bases lining up with TRBD1. The CDR3 covers 15 residues. V shed 0 bases, J shed 10 bases, and the junction held 8 bases outside the gene matches. Germline lookup yields CDR1 LGHDT and CDR2 YNNKEL (reference sequence). The CDR3 protein is CASSQDPWTGGIYTF. In DNA, the CDR3 is TGTGCCAGCAGCCAAGATCCCTGGACAGGGGGAATCTACACCTTC.

This clone turned up a few times. V is TRBV9 and J is TRBJ1-2; D ambiguous. Trimming took off 0 bases at V and 4 bases at J, with 10 bases between the two ends. Germline assignment: CDR1 SGDLS and CDR2 YYNGEE. The CDR3 covers 14 residues. CDR3 nucleotide sequence: TGTGCCAGCAGCGTAGACGGCAGGAGCTATGGCTACACCTTC. Its protein is CASSVDGRSYGYTF.

The chain joins TRBV14 to TRBJ2-1; D ambiguous. The CDR3 has 17 amino acids. The germline V gene has CDR1 SGHDN and CDR2 FVKESK. Trimming took 0 bases from V and 0 from J, leaving 12 bases between them. CDR3 DNA: TGTGCCAGCAGCCAAGATAACAACTTTAGCTCCTACAATGAGCAGTTCTTC. It yields the protein CASSQDNNFSSYNEQFF.

The chain combines TRBV5-8 with TRBJ1-1; D is ambiguous. V was clipped by 5 bases and J by 11 bases, with 13 bases between them. The CDR3 has 11 residues. Germline V lookup: CDR1 SGHTS, CDR2 YDEGEE. CDR3 nucleotides: TGTGCCAGCAGTTACGAAGTGAGGGCTTTCTTT. This codes for CASSYEVRAFF. The full variable domain, rest sourced from reference TRBV5-8 and TRBJ1-1, is EAGVTQSPTHLIKTRGQQATLRCSPISGHTSVYWYQQALGLGLQFLLWYDEGEERNRGNFPPRFSGRQFPNYSSELNVNALELEDSALYLCASSYEVRAFFGQGTRLTVV.

V and J are TRBV19 and TRBJ1-2; 8 bases align to TRBD1. V trimming: 6 bases; J trimming: 6 bases; junction bases outside the gene matches: 12. The CDR3 has 15 residues. CDR1 is LNHDA and CDR2 is SQIVND in the germline V gene (reference sequence). The CDR3 DNA sequence: TGTGCCAGTAGCAACTACAGGGGGAGCGGTGATGGCTACACCTTC. Protein sequence: CASSNYRGSGDGYTF.